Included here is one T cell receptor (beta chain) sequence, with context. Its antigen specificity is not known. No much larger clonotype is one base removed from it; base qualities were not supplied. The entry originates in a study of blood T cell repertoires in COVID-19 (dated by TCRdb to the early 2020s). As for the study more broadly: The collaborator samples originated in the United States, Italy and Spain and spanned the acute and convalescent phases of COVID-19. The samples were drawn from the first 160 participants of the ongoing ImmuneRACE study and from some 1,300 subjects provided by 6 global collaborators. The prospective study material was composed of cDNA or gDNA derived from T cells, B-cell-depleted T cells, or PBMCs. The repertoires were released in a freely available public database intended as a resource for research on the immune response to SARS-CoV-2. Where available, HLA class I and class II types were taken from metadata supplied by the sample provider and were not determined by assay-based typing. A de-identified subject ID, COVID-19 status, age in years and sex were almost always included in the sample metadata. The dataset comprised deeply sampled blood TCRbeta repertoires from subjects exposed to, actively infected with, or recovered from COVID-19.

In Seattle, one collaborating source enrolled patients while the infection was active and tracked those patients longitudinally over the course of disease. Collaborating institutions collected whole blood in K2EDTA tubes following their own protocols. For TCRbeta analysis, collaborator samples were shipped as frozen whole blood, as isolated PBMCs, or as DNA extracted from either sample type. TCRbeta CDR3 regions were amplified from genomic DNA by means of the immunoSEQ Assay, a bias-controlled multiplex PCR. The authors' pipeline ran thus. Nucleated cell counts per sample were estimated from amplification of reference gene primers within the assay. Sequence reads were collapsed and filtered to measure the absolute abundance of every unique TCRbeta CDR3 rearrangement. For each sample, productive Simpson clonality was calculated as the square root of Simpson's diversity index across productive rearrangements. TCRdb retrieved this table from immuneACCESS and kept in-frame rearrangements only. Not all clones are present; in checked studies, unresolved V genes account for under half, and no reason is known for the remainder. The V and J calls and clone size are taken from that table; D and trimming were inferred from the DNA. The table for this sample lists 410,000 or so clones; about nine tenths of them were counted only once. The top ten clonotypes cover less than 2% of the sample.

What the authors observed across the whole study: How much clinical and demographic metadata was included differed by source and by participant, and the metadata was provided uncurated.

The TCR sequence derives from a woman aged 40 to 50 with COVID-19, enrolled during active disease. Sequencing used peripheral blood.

The base sequence is TGTGCCAGCAGCCTTCTAGCGGGCCATGGCAATGAGCAGTTCTTC. It codes for CASSLLAGHGNEQFF. The chain joins TRBV11-2 to TRBJ2-1; 8 bases in the middle match TRBD2. Spanning cysteine to phenylalanine, the CDR3 consists of 15 amino acids. The CDR3 DNA has 45 bases and is translated from base 1. CDR1 and CDR2 are drawn from the germline V gene: SGHAT, FQNNGV. Germline trimming: 5 bases from V, 6 bases from J; junction bases outside gene matches: 9.